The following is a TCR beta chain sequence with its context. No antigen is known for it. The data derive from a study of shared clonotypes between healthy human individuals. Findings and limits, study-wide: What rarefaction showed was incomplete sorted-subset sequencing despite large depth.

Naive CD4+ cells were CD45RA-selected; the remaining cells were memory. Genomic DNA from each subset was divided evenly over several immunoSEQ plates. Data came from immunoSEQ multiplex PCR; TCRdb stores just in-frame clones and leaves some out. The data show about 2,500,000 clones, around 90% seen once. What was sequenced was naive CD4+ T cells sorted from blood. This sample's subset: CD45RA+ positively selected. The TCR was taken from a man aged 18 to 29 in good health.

CDR3 amino acids: CASRLQGVNSPLHF. CDR3 DNA: TGCGCCAGCAGGCTCCAGGGGGTAAATTCACCCCTCCACTTT. The chain joins TRBV5-1 to TRBJ1-6, with 7 bases matching TRBD1. Germline CDR1 SGHRS, CDR2 YFSETQ. The CDR3 runs to 14 residues. Germline trimming cut 5 bases from V and 7 bases from J; bases unmatched to any gene: 6.